The source of this T cell receptor beta chain is a study of patients and donors after allogeneic stem cell transplantation. TCRdb passed the RT-PCR reads through MiXCR, listing each CDR3 protein once. Among about a million distinct CDR3 sequences listed, under 20% were seen once. The receptor was isolated from a human donor who was either an allogeneic HSCT recipient or a stem cell or donor lymphocyte infusion donor (not recorded which). It is not recorded whose cells these are; they may come from a transplant donor. What was sequenced was blood, either unsorted or a sorted T cell fraction (not recorded which).

The CDR3 loop reads CASSPRRRGTLEKLFF. The CDR3 DNA follows: TGTGCCAGCAGCCCCCGGAGGAGGGGAACCCTCGAAAAACTGTTTTTT. This chain links TRBV7-8 with TRBJ1-4, with D possibly matching TRBD1 (5 bases). Germline loops: CDR1 SGHVS, CDR2 FQNEAQ. The germline V and J ends were trimmed by 5 bases and 8 bases, with 21 bases remaining between them. The CDR3 spans 16 residues. The full variable domain, with the rest looked up from reference TRBV7-8 and TRBJ1-4, is GAGVSQSPRYKVAKRGQDVALRCDPISGHVSLFWYQQALGQGPEFLTYFQNEAQLDKSGLPSDRFFAERPEGSVSTLKIQRTQQEDSAVYLCASSPRRRGTLEKLFFGSGTQLSVL.